A single sample is the source of the 18 T cell receptor beta chains below, sequenced in a study of OX40 agonist ivuxolimab in advanced cancers. The assay was immunoSEQ multiplex PCR, and TCRdb's table has in-frame clones only and misses some. The sample comprises approximately 92,000 clones, 84% of which are singletons, and roughly 5% rests with the top ten. The sample in question was CD4+ or CD8+ T cells sorted from blood, obtained in a trial of the OX40 agonist ivuxolimab. These receptors all stem from an adult with an advanced solid tumor such as melanoma, head and neck, liver or kidney cancer.

The chain combines TRBV5-4 with TRBJ2-1; the D gene is possibly TRBD2 (5 bases). CDR1 SGHNT and CDR2 YYREEE come from the germline V gene (reference sequence). The CDR3 sequence is 15 residues long. Trimming removed 4 bases from V and 0 bases from J, with 11 bases in between. Here the CDR3 DNA reads TGTGCCAGCAGCCCTAGCCCCAACTCCTACAATGAGCAGTTCTTC. Translated: CASSPSPNSYNEQFF.

The chain links TRBV21-1 to TRBJ2-3; whether TRBD1, the table's D call, matches the DNA was not checked. TRBV21-1 is a pseudogene. This CDR3 has 15 residues. The CDR3 spells CASSKGRTGLDTQYF. For the CDR3, the DNA is TGTGCCAGCAGCAAAGGGAGGACAGGCCTAGATACGCAGTATTTT.

The J gene is TRBJ2-1, the V gene TRBV5-4; tentatively, D is TRBD1 or TRBD2 (6 bases each). Looked up from germline, CDR1 is SGHNT and CDR2 is YYREEE (reference sequence). V gave up 0 bases and J gave up 7 bases, with 14 bases separating them. CDR3 length: 15 amino acids. The DNA for the CDR3 is TGTGCCAGCAGCTTGGAGGGGGGATTCGGGAATGAGCAGTTCTTC. Residues: CASSLEGGFGNEQFF.

This chain connects TRBV10-3 to TRBJ1-1; 7 bases align to TRBD1. CDR3 length: 14 residues. Per germline, CDR1 ENHRY and CDR2 SYGVKD. J lost 4 bases, V lost 8 bases, and 10 bases had no gene match. The CDR3: CAIGQDLGSTEAFF. The CDR3, as DNA: TGTGCCATCGGACAGGACCTAGGTAGCACTGAAGCTTTCTTT.

The chain employs TRBV5-1 and TRBJ2-2; 7 nucleotides line up with TRBD1. Trimming at V came to 0 bases and at J to 3 bases, leaving 5 bases not matched to a gene. The CDR3 runs to 16 residues. In germline, CDR1 is SGHRS, CDR2 YFSETQ. CDR3 bases: TGCGCCAGCAGCTTGGGTCCTACAGGGGACACCGGGGAGCTGTTTTTT. This encodes CASSLGPTGDTGELFF.

The chain couples TRBV5-1 to TRBJ1-4, with 7 bases aligning to TRBD1. V trimming: 0 bases; J trimming: 3 bases; junction bases outside the gene matches: 5. This CDR3 comprises 16 residues. The germline CDR1 and CDR2 sequences are SGHRS and YFSETQ. The CDR3 region is CASSLAEGAANEKLFF. The CDR3 bases are TGCGCCAGCAGCTTGGCCGAGGGGGCAGCTAATGAAAAACTGTTTTTT.

In DNA form, the CDR3 reads TGTGCCAGCAGTTACTCGCGTCCTCAGGCGAATAACATTCAGTACTTC. Translated, it gives CASSYSRPQANNIQYF. The chain recombines TRBV6-6 with TRBJ2-4; D remains unclear. Trimming shortened V by 0 bases and J by 7 bases, and 16 bases separated the two germline ends. The germline CDR1 and CDR2 sequences are MNHNY and SVGAGI (reference sequence). The CDR3 is 16 amino acids.

This chain links TRBV6-1 with TRBJ2-1; 12 bases are shared with TRBD2. CDR3 length: 15 residues. Germline CDR1 reads MNHNS; CDR2 reads SASEGT. After removal of 5 bases from V and 4 bases from J, the junction contained 3 bases not matched to a gene. As DNA, the CDR3 is TGTGCCAGCAGTCCACTAGCGGGGGGTTACAATGAGCAGTTCTTC. It specifies CASSPLAGGYNEQFF.

The rearrangement uses TRBV11-3 and TRBJ2-7, with D uncertain. This CDR3 is built from 13 residues. Germline V gene sequence: CDR1 SGHNT, CDR2 YENEEA. Trimming left V 8 bases short and J 0 bases short, with 11 bases between. CDR3 bases: TGTGCCAGCTCACCAGACGGCTCCTACGAGCAGTACTTC. Encoded protein: CASSPDGSYEQYF. The full variable domain, its missing parts supplied by reference TRBV11-3 and TRBJ2-7, is EAGVVQSPRYKIIEKKQPVAFWCNPISGHNTLYWYLQNLGQGPELLIRYENEEAVDDSQLPKDRFSAERLKGVDSTLKIQPAELGDSAVYLCASSPDGSYEQYFGPGTRLTVT.

The V gene is TRBV6-1, the J gene TRBJ2-7; D may be TRBD1 (6 bases). This CDR3 spans 14 amino acids. Germline loops: CDR1 MNHNS, CDR2 SASEGT. V shed 3 bases and J shed 2 bases, with 11 bases lying between them. The CDR3 is CASSDWTAPYEQYF. The DNA of the CDR3 is TGTGCCAGCAGTGACTGGACAGCCCCCTACGAGCAGTACTTC.

This clone showed up just once. The genes are TRBV6-6 and TRBJ1-2; 8 nucleotides line up with TRBD1. CDR3 length: 15 amino acids. Trimming took 0 bases from V and 6 from J; bases not matched to a gene: 6. CDR1 is MNHNY, CDR2 SVGAGI, per germline (reference sequence). The CDR3 region has the DNA TGTGCCAGCAGTTACTCACAGGGGGAGGGGGATGGCTACACCTTC. It codes for CASSYSQGEGDGYTF.

Only a few counts were recorded for this clone. This chain links TRBV21-1 with TRBJ2-3; TRBD1, the table's D call, lacks a check against the DNA. TRBV21-1 is labeled a pseudogene. The length of the CDR3 is 17 residues. CDR3 DNA: TGTGCCAGCAGCAAATACAGGGAAAAGGCAATCACAGATACGCAGTATTTT. It codes for CASSKYREKAITDTQYF.

This clone was seen just once. The V and J genes are TRBV6-6 and TRBJ2-5; D gene ambiguous. The better agreement between TRBJ2-7 and the DNA end casts doubt on the J call. The CDR3 covers 14 residues. Germline V lookup: CDR1 MNHNY, CDR2 SVGAGI (reference sequence). The CDR3 DNA reads as TGTGCCAGCAGTGCCTCATTTAGTTCCTACGAGCAGTACTTC. Encoded protein: CASSASFSSYEQYF.

This clone has only one observation. Other DNA sequences in this specimen translate into the identical CDR3. The V call is TRBV2, the J call TRBJ1-3; D unresolved. In germline, CDR1 is SNHLY, CDR2 FYNNEI. The CDR3 is made up of 15 amino acids. Trimming shortened V by 2 bases and J by 0 bases, and 8 bases separated the two germline ends. The CDR3 DNA reads TGTGCCAGCAGTGAATCGCGGAGCTCTGGAAACACCATATATTTT. It specifies CASSESRSSGNTIYF.

A few counts support this clone. The chain uses TRBV25-1 and TRBJ1-2; D perhaps matches TRBD1 (5 bases). Per germline, CDR1 MGHDK and CDR2 SYGVNS. V shed 7 bases and J shed 11 bases, with 20 bases lying between them. There are 13 residues in the CDR3. The CDR3 region has the DNA TGTGCCAGCACTCCTAACTCGGGGGTCGGGTACACCTTC. Its translation is CASTPNSGVGYTF.

V usage is TRBV14 and J usage is TRBJ2-1; 13 nucleotides line up with TRBD2. The germline V gene has CDR1 SGHDN and CDR2 FVKESK. The V gene end was trimmed by 4 bases and the J gene end by 0 bases; junction bases not matched to a gene: 3. CDR3 size: 17 residues. CDR3: CASSRTSGRGSYNEQFF. In DNA form, the CDR3 reads TGTGCCAGCAGCCGAACTAGCGGGAGGGGCTCCTACAATGAGCAGTTCTTC.

The chain combines TRBV7-2 with TRBJ1-1; the match to TRBD1 covers 9 bases. This CDR3 spans 14 amino acids. J was trimmed by 7 bases and V by 5 bases; bases with no gene match: 8. Germline V CDR1 and CDR2: SGHTA, FQGNSA. The chain's CDR3 is CASSPGQGMGEAFF. In DNA, the CDR3 is TGTGCCAGCAGCCCGGGACAGGGAATGGGTGAAGCTTTCTTT.

The chain carries TRBV10-2 and TRBJ1-2, with D possibly matching TRBD1 (5 bases). Deletions cut 4 bases from V and 1 base from J, with 16 bases between. Germline V gene data show CDR1 as WSHSY and CDR2 as SAAADI. This CDR3 region has 16 residues. The CDR3 spells CASSGTRDRSNYGYTF. The DNA for the CDR3 is TGCGCCAGCAGTGGAACGCGAGACAGAAGTAACTATGGCTACACCTTC.